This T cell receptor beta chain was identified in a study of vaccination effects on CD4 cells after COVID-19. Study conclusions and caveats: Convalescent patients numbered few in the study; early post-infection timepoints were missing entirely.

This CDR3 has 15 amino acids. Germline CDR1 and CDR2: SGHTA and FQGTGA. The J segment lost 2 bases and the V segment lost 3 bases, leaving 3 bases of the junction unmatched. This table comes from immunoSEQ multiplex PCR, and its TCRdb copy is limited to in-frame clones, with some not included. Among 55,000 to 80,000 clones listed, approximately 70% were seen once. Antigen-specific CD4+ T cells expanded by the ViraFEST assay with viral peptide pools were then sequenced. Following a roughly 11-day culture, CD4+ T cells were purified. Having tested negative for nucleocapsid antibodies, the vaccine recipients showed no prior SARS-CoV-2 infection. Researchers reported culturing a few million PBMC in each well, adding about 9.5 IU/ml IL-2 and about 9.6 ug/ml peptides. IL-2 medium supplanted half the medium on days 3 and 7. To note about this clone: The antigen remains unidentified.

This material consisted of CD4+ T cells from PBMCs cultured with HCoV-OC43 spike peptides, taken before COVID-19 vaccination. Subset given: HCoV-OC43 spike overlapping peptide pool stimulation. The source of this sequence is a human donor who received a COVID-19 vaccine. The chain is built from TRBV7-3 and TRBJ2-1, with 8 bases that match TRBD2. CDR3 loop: CASSLSGGPYNEQFF. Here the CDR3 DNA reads TGTGCCAGCAGCTTGAGCGGGGGCCCCTACAATGAGCAGTTCTTC.